The clone carrying this TCR beta chain occurred a few times. Its target is unknown. Study-level results: Tumor Treg TCRs overlapped most with tumor naive CD4+ cells.

Semi-nested PCR with Nested Universal Primer A followed constant-region reverse priming of full-length variable regions. In TCRdb, the 5' RACE reads were re-called with MiXCR into one record per CDR3 protein. The sample lists some 64,000 distinct CDR3 sequences, about 20% occurring once. Memory CD4+ T cells were sorted as CD4+CD45RO+CD25- cells. V was clipped by 4 bases and J by 7 bases, with 8 bases between them. Germline V gene lookup returns CDR1 LGHNA and CDR2 YNFKEQ. CDR3 length: 13 residues. Sequenced input: memory CD4+ T cells sorted from a lymph node. Subset specified: memory CD4+ T cells, CD4+CD45RO+CD25-. This clonotype originated in a female donor with breast cancer. The chain employs TRBV4-2 and TRBJ1-6; no reliable D call. CDR3 DNA: TGTGCCAGCAGCCTTGAGGCAAATTCACCCCTCCACTTT. Residues: CASSLEANSPLHF.